Each of the 26 T cell receptor beta chains below was sequenced from the same sample in a study of blood T cell repertoires in COVID-19. Repertoires were generated with immunoSEQ multiplex PCR, while TCRdb's copy carries only in-frame clones and drops some. Of more than 65,000 clones in the sample, 80% were seen once. Sample: peripheral blood. The receptor source for this set is a man aged 55-75 years with active or convalescent COVID-19.

V gene TRBV7-9 combines with J gene TRBJ2-1; weak D call: TRBD2 (6 bases). The germline V and J ends were trimmed by 8 bases and 8 bases, with 10 bases remaining between them. CDR1 is SEHNR and CDR2 is FQNEAQ in the germline V gene (reference sequence). The CDR3 is 11 residues long. The CDR3 protein is CASAGGHEQFF. The DNA for the CDR3 is TGTGCCAGCGCCGGGGGACATGAGCAGTTCTTC. Filled out from reference TRBV7-9 and TRBJ2-1, the complete variable domain reads DTGVSQNPRHKITKRGQNVTFRCDPISEHNRLYWYRQTLGQGPEFLTYFQNEAQLEKSRLLSDRFSAERPKGSFSTLEIQRTEQGDSAMYLCASAGGHEQFFGPGTRLTVL.

The V and J genes are TRBV10-3 and TRBJ2-3; 8 bases fit TRBD2. The ends lost 0 bases at V and 1 base at J; junction bases unmatched: 6. This CDR3 contains 17 residues. The germline V gene has CDR1 ENHRY and CDR2 SYGVKD. In nucleotides, the CDR3 is TGTGCCATCAGTGAGTCGAGATTTAGCGGGGGCACAGATACGCAGTATTTT. Its translation: CAISESRFSGGTDTQYF.

The gene calls are TRBV6-2 or TRBV6-3 and TRBJ1-5; 9 bases line up with TRBD1. CDR1 MNHEY and CDR2 SVGEGT come from the germline V gene. This CDR3 spans 14 amino acids. The V and J ends lost 4 bases and 6 bases, in that order; junction bases with no gene match: 4. The CDR3 nucleotides read TGTGCCAGCAGTTCGGGACAGGGTGTTCAGCCCCAGCATTTT. Translated: CASSSGQGVQPQHF.

V gene TRBV7-2 combines with J gene TRBJ2-5; D is possibly TRBD2 (6 bases). CDR1 and CDR2 (germline): SGHTA, FQGNSA. The CDR3 runs to 15 residues. The V end was cut by 0 bases, the J end by 2 bases, with 10 bases between. The CDR3 nucleotides read TGTGCCAGCAGCTTAGCGCTGGGGGGTCAAGAGACCCAGTACTTC. Amino acids: CASSLALGGQETQYF.

The chain recombines TRBV7-2 with TRBJ1-1, with 9 bases lining up with TRBD1. The CDR3 sequence is 14 residues long. The J segment lost 5 bases and the V segment lost 7 bases, leaving 8 bases of the junction unmatched. Germline values: CDR1 SGHTA, CDR2 FQGNSA. The CDR3 is CASTTQGAWTEAFF. The DNA for the CDR3 is TGTGCCAGCACCACACAGGGGGCGTGGACTGAAGCTTTCTTT.

The gene calls are TRBV5-1 and TRBJ2-3; D may be TRBD1 (5 bases). V was pared by 2 bases and J by 1 base, with 20 bases between. The CDR3 sequence is 18 residues long. The germline gives CDR1 SGHRS, CDR2 YFSETQ. CDR3 nucleotide sequence: TGCGCCAGCAGCTTAGGTAACCAGGGAATGAGAGGCACAGATACGCAGTATTTT. This gives the protein CASSLGNQGMRGTDTQYF.

This clone has just a few counts. The rearrangement links TRBV19 to TRBJ1-1; D not resolved. The germline V gene encodes CDR1 LNHDA and CDR2 SQIVND (reference sequence). V lost 2 bases and J lost 0, with 7 bases in between. This CDR3 is built from 14 residues. The CDR3 loop reads CASSIQALNTEAFF. The CDR3 nucleotides read TGTGCCAGTAGTATACAGGCTCTGAACACTGAAGCTTTCTTT.

The gene calls are TRBV5-6 and TRBJ2-5; TRBD2 aligns across 11 bases. J lost 1 base, V lost 3 bases, and 2 bases had no gene match. From germline, CDR1 is SGHDT and CDR2 YYEEEE. The CDR3 spans 15 residues. The CDR3 DNA follows: TGTGCCAGCAGCTGGGGGACTAGCGGCCAAGAGACCCAGTACTTC. It yields the protein CASSWGTSGQETQYF.

This clone was detected only once. The CDR3 is CASSPTGPNEKLFF. The CDR3 nucleotides are TGTGCCAGCAGCCCGACAGGGCCTAATGAAAAACTGTTTTTT. The gene calls are TRBV5-5 and TRBJ1-4, with 7 nucleotides matching TRBD1. The CDR3 totals 14 residues. Germline lookup yields CDR1 SGHKS and CDR2 YYEKEE (reference sequence). J lost 3 bases, V lost 4 bases, and 3 bases had no gene match.

This clone has just a few counts. The rearrangement uses TRBV5-1 and TRBJ1-4; no definite D call. V lost 4 bases to trimming and J lost 0 bases, with 10 bases between them. Germline V gene data show CDR1 as SGHRS and CDR2 as YFSETQ. The CDR3 consists of 15 residues. CDR3 bases: TGCGCCAGCAGCGACGGGATTGCAACTAATGAAAAACTGTTTTTT. Translation: CASSDGIATNEKLFF.

J is TRBJ2-5 and V is TRBV9; D is perhaps TRBD2 (6 bases). The ends were cut back, 4 bases at V and 7 bases at J, with 17 bases in the middle. This CDR3 contains 14 residues. Germline-derived CDR1 and CDR2 are SGDLS and YYNGEE. Here the CDR3 reads CASSPIAVFGTQYF. CDR3 sequence (DNA): TGTGCCAGCAGCCCGATAGCGGTCTTTGGGACCCAGTACTTC. The full variable domain, in which reference TRBV9 and TRBJ2-5 provide the parts outside the CDR3, is DSGVTQTPKHLITATGQRVTLRCSPRSGDLSVYWYQQSLDQGLQFLIQYYNGEERAKGNILERFSAQQFPDLHSELNLSSLELGDSALYFCASSPIAVFGTQYFGPGTRLLVL.

This clone has a single count. This sequence joins TRBV7-9 and TRBJ2-7; D possibly corresponds to TRBD2 (5 bases). The CDR3 runs 13 residues. The germline V and J ends were trimmed by 1 base and 4 bases, with 8 bases remaining between them. Germline V gene data show CDR1 as SEHNR and CDR2 as FQNEAQ (reference sequence). CDR3 nucleotides: TGTGCCAGCAGCTTAGGTTCGGGATACGAGCAGTACTTC. Its protein product is CASSLGSGYEQYF.

V gene TRBV9 combines with J gene TRBJ1-6, with D possibly being TRBD1 (6 bases). Trimming stripped 0 bases from V and 5 bases from J, with 12 bases between. The CDR3 totals 16 residues. Germline CDR1 SGDLS, CDR2 YYNGEE. The CDR3 bases are TGTGCCAGCAGCGTAGTCGGTGACAGGAATAATTCACCCCTCCACTTT. Translation: CASSVVGDRNNSPLHF.

V and J are TRBV12-3 or TRBV12-4 and TRBJ1-2; 8 nucleotides line up with TRBD1. The CDR3 extends over 13 amino acids. After removal of 7 bases from V and 7 bases from J, the junction contained 8 bases not matched to a gene. This CDR3 reads CASNLDRGVGYTF. The CDR3 nucleotides read TGTGCCAGCAATCTCGACAGGGGAGTTGGCTACACCTTC.

This clone is a singleton in its sample. The genes are TRBV14 and TRBJ2-7, with a possible D match to TRBD1 (5 bases). The CDR3 runs to 15 residues. Germline CDR1 is SGHDN and CDR2 is FVKESK. With 3 bases removed from V and 2 bases from J, the gap between germline ends came to 14 bases. This CDR3 is CASSQRPGHTYEQYF. CDR3 bases: TGTGCCAGCAGCCAGAGACCCGGACATACCTACGAGCAGTACTTC. Filled out from reference TRBV14 and TRBJ2-7, the complete variable domain reads EAGVTQFPSHSVIEKGQTVTLRCDPISGHDNLYWYRRVMGKEIKFLLHFVKESKQDESGMPNNRFLAERTGGTYSTLKVQPAELEDSGVYFCASSQRPGHTYEQYFGPGTRLTVT.

The CDR3 coding sequence is TGCGCCAGCAGCACGGGACAGGGCAATGGCTACACCTTC. The encoded protein is CASSTGQGNGYTF. The V call is TRBV5-1, the J call TRBJ1-2, with 9 bases aligning to TRBD1. The CDR3 runs 13 residues. V lost 4 bases to trimming and J lost 6 bases; unmatched junction nucleotides: 4. CDR1 and CDR2 (germline): SGHRS, YFSETQ.

The chain employs TRBV5-4 and TRBJ1-3, with no clear D. Between the trimmed V and J ends, which lost 0 bases and 0 bases, there was a span of 4 bases. The CDR3 has 14 amino acids. Looked up from germline, CDR1 is SGHNT and CDR2 is YYREEE (reference sequence). DNA for the CDR3: TGTGCCAGCAGCTTGGACGGCTCTGGAAACACCATATATTTT. Residues: CASSLDGSGNTIYF.

The V call is TRBV3-1 (or the pseudogene TRBV3-2), the J call TRBJ1-2; D gene uncertain. The V gene's germline CDR1 is LGHDT and CDR2 YNNKEL (reference sequence). V lost 0 bases and J 2 bases, leaving 13 bases between the germline ends. The CDR3 is made up of 16 amino acids. The CDR3 DNA reads TGTGCCAGCAGCCAAGAGGGAGGATACTTCAACTATGGCTACACCTTC. Translated, it gives CASSQEGGYFNYGYTF.

The V call is TRBV12-5, the J call TRBJ2-1; 8 bases are a match to TRBD1. CDR1 is LGHNT and CDR2 is FRNRAP in the germline V gene. This CDR3 is 14 amino acids long. Losses at the gene ends were 2 bases for V and 7 bases for J; bases not matched to a gene: 4. This CDR3 is CASGLPTGANEQFF. The CDR3 DNA reads as TGTGCTAGTGGTTTGCCGACAGGGGCGAATGAGCAGTTCTTC.

V and J are TRBV27 and TRBJ1-3; D is unclear. The CDR3 length is 12 residues. V lost 5 bases and J 6 bases, leaving 8 bases between the germline ends. Germline lookup yields CDR1 MNHEY and CDR2 SMNVEV (reference sequence). CDR3 sequence reads: CASSPGLNTIYF. The CDR3 DNA reads as TGTGCCAGCAGTCCTGGGCTAAACACCATATATTTT.

The chain joins TRBV13 to TRBJ2-5; TRBD2 matches at 10 bases. The CDR3 sequence is 16 residues long. V gave up 2 bases and J gave up 3 bases; unmatched junction bases: 6. The germline CDR1 and CDR2 sequences are PRHDT and FYEKMQ (reference sequence). The CDR3, as DNA: TGTGCCAGCAGCTTAAGAGCGGGGGGGCCGAAAGAGACCCAGTACTTC. Protein product: CASSLRAGGPKETQYF.

The V and J genes are TRBV29-1 and TRBJ1-2, with 8 bases fitting TRBD1. Losses at the gene ends were 4 bases for V and 5 bases for J; bases not matched to a gene: 6. The CDR3 extends over 13 amino acids. Germline CDR1 SQVTM, CDR2 ANQGSEA. The CDR3 is CSVAGRGPYGYTF. The CDR3 DNA reads as TGCAGCGTTGCGGGCAGGGGGCCTTATGGCTACACCTTC.

This clone was detected a few times. The chain combines TRBV7-9 with TRBJ1-5; TRBD1 agrees at 7 bases. Germline CDR1 SEHNR, CDR2 FQNEAQ (reference sequence). Trimming at V came to 6 bases and at J to 11 bases, leaving 10 bases not matched to a gene. This CDR3 contains 13 residues. This CDR3 reads CASSDRDLTAQHF. The CDR3 DNA follows: TGTGCCAGCAGTGACAGGGATTTAACGGCCCAGCATTTT.

As concerns this clone: Germline is not matched at one junction end, which may reflect a read error. J is TRBJ2-7 and V is TRBV27; weak D call: TRBD1 (6 bases). Germline lookup yields CDR1 MNHEY and CDR2 SMNVEV (reference sequence). The CDR3 is 16 residues long. In DNA form, the CDR3 reads TGTGCCAGCAGTCTATCAGACGGACAGCTACCCTACGAGCAGTACTTC. It is translated as CASSLSDGQLPYEQYF.

With respect to this clone: One end of the junction does not line up with germline, which may come from a read error. The rearrangement joins TRBV5-4 to TRBJ1-2; D may be TRBD1 (6 bases). The germline CDR1 and CDR2 sequences are SGHNT and YYREEE (reference sequence). This CDR3 has 15 residues. Here the CDR3 DNA reads TGTGCCAGCAGACTCGGACAGCCTTCTAACTATGGCTACACTTTC. Translated: CASRLGQPSNYGYTF.

The V call is TRBV19, the J call TRBJ1-3; D is ambiguous. This CDR3 region has 14 residues. V was clipped by 3 bases and J by 1 base, with 7 bases between them. CDR1 LNHDA and CDR2 SQIVND come from the germline V gene (reference sequence). The CDR3 reads CASSMWTSGNTIYF. Here the CDR3 DNA reads TGTGCCAGTAGTATGTGGACTTCTGGAAACACCATATATTTT.